This T cell receptor (beta chain) came from a study of lymphopenia after photon versus proton radiotherapy. Only in-frame clones appear in the TCRdb table, and some are missing; sequencing was by immunoSEQ multiplex PCR. This sample yields approximately 58,000 clones, of which 83% are seen a single time; approximately 31% belongs to the top ten. A note on this clone: Its specificity is not known.

The CDR3 is made up of 15 amino acids. V was pared by 8 bases and J by 4 bases, with 8 bases of the junction left unmatched. The V gene's germline CDR1 is SGHDN and CDR2 FVKESK. Notes on the study in general: Under photons, naive T cells and diversity fell while effector/memory populations rose. After lymphocyte nadir, photon-treated repertoires showed oligoclonal expansion, especially CD8+ Temra.

This clonotype was obtained from a man aged 45-60 years with gastric cancer. The rearrangement joins TRBV14 to TRBJ2-5, with TRBD2 matching over 12 bases. This sample comprised peripheral blood, obtained from a patient treated with photon-based radiotherapy. The CDR3 DNA follows: TGTGCCAGCGGAGACCGACTAGCGGGAGTAGAGACCCAGTACTTC. Encoded protein: CASGDRLAGVETQYF.